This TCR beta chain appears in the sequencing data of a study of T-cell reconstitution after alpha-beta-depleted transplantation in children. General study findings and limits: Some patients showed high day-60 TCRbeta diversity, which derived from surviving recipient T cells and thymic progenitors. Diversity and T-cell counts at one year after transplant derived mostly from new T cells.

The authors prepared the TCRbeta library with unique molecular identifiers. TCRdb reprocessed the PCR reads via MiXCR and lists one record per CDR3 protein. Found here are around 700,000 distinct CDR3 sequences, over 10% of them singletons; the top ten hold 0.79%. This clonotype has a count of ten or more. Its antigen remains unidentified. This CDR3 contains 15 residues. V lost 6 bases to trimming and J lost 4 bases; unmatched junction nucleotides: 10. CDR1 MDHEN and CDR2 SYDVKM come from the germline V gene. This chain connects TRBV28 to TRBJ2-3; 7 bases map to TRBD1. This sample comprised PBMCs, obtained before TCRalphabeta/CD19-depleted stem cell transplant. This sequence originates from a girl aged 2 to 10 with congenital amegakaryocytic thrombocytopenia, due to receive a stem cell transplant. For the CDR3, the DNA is TGTGCCAGCAGGACGGGGACAGCCCACGCAGATACGCAGTATTTT. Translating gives CASRTGTAHADTQYF.